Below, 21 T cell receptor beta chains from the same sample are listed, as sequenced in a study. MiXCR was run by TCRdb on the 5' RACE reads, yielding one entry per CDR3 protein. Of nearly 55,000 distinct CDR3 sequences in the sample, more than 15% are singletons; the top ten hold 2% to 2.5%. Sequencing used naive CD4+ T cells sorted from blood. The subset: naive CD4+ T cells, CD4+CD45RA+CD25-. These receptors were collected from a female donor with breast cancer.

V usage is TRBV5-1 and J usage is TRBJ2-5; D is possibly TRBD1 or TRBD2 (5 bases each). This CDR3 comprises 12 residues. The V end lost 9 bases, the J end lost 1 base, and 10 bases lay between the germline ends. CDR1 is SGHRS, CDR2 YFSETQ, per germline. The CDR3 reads CANSGLQETQYF. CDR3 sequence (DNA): TGCGCCAACTCGGGGCTCCAAGAGACCCAGTACTTC.

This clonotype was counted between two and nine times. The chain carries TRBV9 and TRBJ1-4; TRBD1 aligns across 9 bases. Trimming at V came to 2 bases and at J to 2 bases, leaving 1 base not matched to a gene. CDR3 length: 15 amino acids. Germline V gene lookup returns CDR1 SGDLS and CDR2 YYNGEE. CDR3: CASSVGTGTNEKLFF. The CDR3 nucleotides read TGTGCCAGCAGCGTCGGGACAGGGACTAATGAAAAACTGTTTTTT.

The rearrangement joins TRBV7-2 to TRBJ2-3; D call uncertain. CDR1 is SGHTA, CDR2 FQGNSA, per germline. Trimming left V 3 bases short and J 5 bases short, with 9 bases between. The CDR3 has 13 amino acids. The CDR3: CASSFKARDTQYF. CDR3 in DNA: TGTGCCAGCAGCTTCAAAGCGAGAGATACGCAGTATTTT.

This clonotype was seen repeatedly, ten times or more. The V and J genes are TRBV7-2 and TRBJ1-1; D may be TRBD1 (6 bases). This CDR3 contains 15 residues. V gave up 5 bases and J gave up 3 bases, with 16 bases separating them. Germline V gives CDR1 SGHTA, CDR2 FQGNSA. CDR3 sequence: CASSPRFTGYTEAFF. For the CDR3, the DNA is TGTGCCAGCAGCCCGCGATTCACAGGGTACACTGAAGCTTTCTTT.

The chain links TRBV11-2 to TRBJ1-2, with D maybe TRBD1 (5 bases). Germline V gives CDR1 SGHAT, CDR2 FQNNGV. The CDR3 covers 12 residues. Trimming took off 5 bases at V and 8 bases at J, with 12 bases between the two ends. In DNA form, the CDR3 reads TGTGCCAGCAGCGAAACCAGGGAGGGCTACACCTTC. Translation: CASSETREGYTF.

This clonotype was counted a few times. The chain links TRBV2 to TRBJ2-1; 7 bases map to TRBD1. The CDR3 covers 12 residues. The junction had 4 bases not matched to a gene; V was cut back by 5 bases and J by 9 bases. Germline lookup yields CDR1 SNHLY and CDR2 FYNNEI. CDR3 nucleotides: TGTGCCAGCAGTCTCAGGGGGAGTGAGCAGTTCTTC. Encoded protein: CASSLRGSEQFF. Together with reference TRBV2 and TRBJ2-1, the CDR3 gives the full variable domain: EPEVTQTPSHQVTQMGQEVILRCVPISNHLYFYWYRQILGQKVEFLVSFYNNEISEKSEIFDDQFSVERPDGSNFTLKIRSTKLEDSAMYFCASSLRGSEQFFGPGTRLTVL.

The chain's CDR3 is CASSLGTSGRRGELFF. The CDR3 coding sequence is TGCGCCAGCAGCTTGGGAACTAGCGGGAGACGAGGGGAGCTGTTTTTT. The rearrangement uses TRBV5-1 and TRBJ2-2, with 11 bases matching TRBD2. This CDR3 is built from 16 residues. Per germline, CDR1 SGHRS and CDR2 YFSETQ. Trimming removed 0 bases from V and 8 bases from J; junction bases left unmatched: 6.

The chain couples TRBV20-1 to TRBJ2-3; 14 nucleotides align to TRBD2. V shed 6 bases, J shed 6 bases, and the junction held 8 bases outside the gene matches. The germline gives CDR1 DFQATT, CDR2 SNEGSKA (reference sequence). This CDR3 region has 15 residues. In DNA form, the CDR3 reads TGCAGTGCCCTTGGGACTAGCGGGAGTACCGATACGCAGTATTTT. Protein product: CSALGTSGSTDTQYF.

In DNA form, the CDR3 reads TGCGCCAGCAGCTTGGGTCTAGTTGCCCATGGCTACACCTTC. This codes for CASSLGLVAHGYTF. The chain is built from TRBV5-1 and TRBJ1-2; D call uncertain. Looked up from germline, CDR1 is SGHRS and CDR2 is YFSETQ. Trimming shortened V by 0 bases and J by 6 bases, and 12 bases separated the two germline ends. This CDR3 has 14 amino acids.

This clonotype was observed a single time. CDR3 amino acids: CASSLGGTRQFF. The CDR3 nucleotides are TGTGCCAGCAGCTTGGGGGGGACTCGACAGTTCTTC. The rearrangement links TRBV5-5 to TRBJ2-1; weak D call: TRBD2 (6 bases). This CDR3 spans 12 amino acids. Germline V gives CDR1 SGHKS, CDR2 YYEKEE (reference sequence). V lost 0 bases to trimming and J lost 13 bases, with 11 bases between them. Full variable domain (outside the CDR3, taken from reference TRBV5-5 and TRBJ2-1): DAGVTQSPTHLIKTRGQQVTLRCSPISGHKSVSWYQQVLGQGPQFIFQYYEKEERGRGNFPDRFSARQFPNYSSELNVNALLLGDSALYLCASSLGGTRQFFGPGTRLTVL.

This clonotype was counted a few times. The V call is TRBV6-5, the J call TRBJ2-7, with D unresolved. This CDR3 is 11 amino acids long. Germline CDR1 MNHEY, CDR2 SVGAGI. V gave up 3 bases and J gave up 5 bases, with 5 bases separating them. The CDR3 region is CASSYLHEQYF. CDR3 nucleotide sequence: TGTGCCAGCAGTTATCTCCACGAGCAGTACTTC.

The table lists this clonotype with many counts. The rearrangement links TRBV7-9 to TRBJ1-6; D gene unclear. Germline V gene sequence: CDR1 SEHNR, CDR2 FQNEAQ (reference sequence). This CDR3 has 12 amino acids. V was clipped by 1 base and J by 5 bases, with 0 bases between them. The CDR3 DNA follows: TGTGCCAGCAGCTTAGATAATTCACCCCTCCACTTT. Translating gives CASSLDNSPLHF.

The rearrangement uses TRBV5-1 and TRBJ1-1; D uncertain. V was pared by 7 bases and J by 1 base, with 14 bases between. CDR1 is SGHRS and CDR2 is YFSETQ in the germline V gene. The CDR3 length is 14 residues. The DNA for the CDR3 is TGCGCCAGCGAGGAAGGGATTGGGAACACTGAAGCTTTCTTT. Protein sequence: CASEEGIGNTEAFF.

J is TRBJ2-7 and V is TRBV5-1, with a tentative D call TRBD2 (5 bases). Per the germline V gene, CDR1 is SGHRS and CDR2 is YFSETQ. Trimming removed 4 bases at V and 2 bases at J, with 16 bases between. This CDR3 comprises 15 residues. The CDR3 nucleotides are TGCGCCAGCAGCCCAAGAATCGAGGGCCCCTACGAGCAGTACTTC. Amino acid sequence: CASSPRIEGPYEQYF.

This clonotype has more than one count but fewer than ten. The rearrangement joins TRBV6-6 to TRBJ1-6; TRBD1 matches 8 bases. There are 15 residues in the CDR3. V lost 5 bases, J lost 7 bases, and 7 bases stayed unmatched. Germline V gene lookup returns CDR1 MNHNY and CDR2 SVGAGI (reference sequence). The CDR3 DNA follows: TGTGCCAGCAGTGGACAGGGTCCCCGCAATTCACCCCTCCACTTT. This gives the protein CASSGQGPRNSPLHF.

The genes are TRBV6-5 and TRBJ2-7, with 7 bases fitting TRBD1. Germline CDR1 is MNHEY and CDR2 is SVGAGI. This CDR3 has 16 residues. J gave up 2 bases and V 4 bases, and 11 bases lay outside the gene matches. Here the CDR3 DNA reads TGTGCCAGCAGTTTGGGACAGACTTTTGGGGCCTACGAGCAGTACTTC. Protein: CASSLGQTFGAYEQYF.

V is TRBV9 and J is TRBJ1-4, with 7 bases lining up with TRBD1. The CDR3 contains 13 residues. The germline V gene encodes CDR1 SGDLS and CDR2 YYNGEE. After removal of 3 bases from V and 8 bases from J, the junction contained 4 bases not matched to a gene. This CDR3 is CASSATGNEKLFF. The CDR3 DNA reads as TGTGCCAGCAGCGCGACAGGGAACGAAAAACTGTTTTTT.

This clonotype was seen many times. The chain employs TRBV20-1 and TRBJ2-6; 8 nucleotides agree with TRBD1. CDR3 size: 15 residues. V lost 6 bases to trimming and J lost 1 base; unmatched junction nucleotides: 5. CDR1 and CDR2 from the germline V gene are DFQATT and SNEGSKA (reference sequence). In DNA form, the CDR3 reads TGCAGTGCGACAGACAGGGGTTCTGGGGCCAACGTCCTGACTTTC. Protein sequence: CSATDRGSGANVLTF.

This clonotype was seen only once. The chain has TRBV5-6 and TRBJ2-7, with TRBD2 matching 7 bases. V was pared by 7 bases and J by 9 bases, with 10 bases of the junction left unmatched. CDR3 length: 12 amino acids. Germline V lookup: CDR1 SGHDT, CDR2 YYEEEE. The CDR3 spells CASAEYGGGQYF. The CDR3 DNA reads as TGTGCCAGCGCGGAGTACGGCGGGGGGCAGTACTTC. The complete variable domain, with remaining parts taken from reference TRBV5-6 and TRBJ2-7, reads DAGVTQSPTHLIKTRGQQVTLRCSPKSGHDTVSWYQQALGQGPQFIFQYYEEEERQRGNFPDRFSGHQFPNYSSELNVNALLLGDSALYLCASAEYGGGQYFGPGTRLTVT.

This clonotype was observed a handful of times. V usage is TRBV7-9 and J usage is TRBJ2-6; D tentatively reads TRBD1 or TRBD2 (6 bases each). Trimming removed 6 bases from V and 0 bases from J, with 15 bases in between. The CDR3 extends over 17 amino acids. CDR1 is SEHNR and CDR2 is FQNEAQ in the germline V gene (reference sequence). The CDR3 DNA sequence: TGTGCCAGCAGGAGGGGGGTGGGGAGCTCTGGGGCCAACGTCCTGACTTTC. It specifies CASRRGVGSSGANVLTF.

The CDR3 loop reads CASSLVTGGYGYTF. CDR3 in DNA: TGTGCCAGCAGCTTAGTTACTGGGGGCTATGGCTACACCTTC. The genes are TRBV7-9 and TRBJ1-2, with D perhaps TRBD1 (5 bases). There are 14 residues in the CDR3. Germline V gives CDR1 SEHNR, CDR2 FQNEAQ (reference sequence). V shed 1 base and J shed 4 bases, with 10 bases lying between them.